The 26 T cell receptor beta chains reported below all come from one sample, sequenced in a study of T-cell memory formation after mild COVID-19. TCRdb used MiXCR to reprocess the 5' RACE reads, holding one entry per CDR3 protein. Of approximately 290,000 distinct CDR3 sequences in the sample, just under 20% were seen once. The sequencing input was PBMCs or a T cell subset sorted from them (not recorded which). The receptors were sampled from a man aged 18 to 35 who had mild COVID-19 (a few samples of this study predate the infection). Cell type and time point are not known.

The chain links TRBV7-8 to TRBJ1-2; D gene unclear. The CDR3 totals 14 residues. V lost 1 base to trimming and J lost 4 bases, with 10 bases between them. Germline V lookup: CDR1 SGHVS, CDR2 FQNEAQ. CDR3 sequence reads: CASSLGREVYGYTF. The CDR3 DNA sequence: TGTGCCAGCAGCTTAGGGAGGGAGGTCTATGGCTACACCTTC. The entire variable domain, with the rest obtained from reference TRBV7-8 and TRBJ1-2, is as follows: GAGVSQSPRYKVAKRGQDVALRCDPISGHVSLFWYQQALGQGPEFLTYFQNEAQLDKSGLPSDRFFAERPEGSVSTLKIQRTQQEDSAVYLCASSLGREVYGYTFGSGTRLTVV.

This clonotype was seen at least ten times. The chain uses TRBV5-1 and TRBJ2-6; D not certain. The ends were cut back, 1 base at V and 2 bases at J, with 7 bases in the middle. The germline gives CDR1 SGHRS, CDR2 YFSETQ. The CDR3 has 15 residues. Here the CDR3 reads CASSLRAPGANVLTF. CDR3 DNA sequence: TGCGCCAGCAGCTTGCGGGCACCTGGGGCCAACGTCCTGACTTTC.

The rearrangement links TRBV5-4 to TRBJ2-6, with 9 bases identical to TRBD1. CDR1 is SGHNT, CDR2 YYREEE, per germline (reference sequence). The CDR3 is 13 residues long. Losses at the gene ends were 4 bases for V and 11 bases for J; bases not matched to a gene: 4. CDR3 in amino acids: CASSVGTGYVLTF. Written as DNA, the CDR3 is TGTGCCAGCAGCGTGGGGACAGGGTACGTCCTGACTTTC.

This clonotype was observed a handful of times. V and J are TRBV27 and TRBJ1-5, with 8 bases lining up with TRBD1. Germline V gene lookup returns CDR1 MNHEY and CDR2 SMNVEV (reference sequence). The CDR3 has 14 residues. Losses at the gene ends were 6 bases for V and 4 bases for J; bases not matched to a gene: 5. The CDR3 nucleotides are TGTGCCAGCAGAAAAGGACAGGGTAATCAGCCCCAGCATTTT. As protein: CASRKGQGNQPQHF.

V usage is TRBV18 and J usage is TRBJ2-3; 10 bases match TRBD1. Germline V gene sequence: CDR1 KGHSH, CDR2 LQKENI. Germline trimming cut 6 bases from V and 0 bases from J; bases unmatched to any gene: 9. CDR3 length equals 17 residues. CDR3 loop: CASSPFTTGGSTDTQYF. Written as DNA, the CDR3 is TGTGCCAGCTCGCCGTTCACGACAGGGGGCAGCACAGATACGCAGTATTTT.

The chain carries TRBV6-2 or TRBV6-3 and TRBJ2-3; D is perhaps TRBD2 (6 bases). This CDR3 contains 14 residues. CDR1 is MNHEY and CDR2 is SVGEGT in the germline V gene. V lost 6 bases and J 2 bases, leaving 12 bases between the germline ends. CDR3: CASREGLTTDTQYF. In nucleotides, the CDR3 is TGTGCCAGCAGGGAGGGACTTACCACAGATACGCAGTATTTT.

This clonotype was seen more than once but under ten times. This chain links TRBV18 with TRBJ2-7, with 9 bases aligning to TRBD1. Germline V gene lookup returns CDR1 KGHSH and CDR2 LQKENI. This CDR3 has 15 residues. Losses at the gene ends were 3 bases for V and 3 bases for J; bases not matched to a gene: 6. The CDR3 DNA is TGTGCCAGCTCACCCCAAAGACAGGGGGGCTACGAGCAGTACTTC. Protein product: CASSPQRQGGYEQYF.

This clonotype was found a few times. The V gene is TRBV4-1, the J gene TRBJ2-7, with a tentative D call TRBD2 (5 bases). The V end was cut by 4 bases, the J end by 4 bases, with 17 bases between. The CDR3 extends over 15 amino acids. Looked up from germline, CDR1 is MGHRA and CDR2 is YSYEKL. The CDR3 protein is CASSLQRGPSYEQYF. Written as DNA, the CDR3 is TGCGCCAGCAGCCTCCAACGAGGGCCCTCGTACGAGCAGTACTTC.

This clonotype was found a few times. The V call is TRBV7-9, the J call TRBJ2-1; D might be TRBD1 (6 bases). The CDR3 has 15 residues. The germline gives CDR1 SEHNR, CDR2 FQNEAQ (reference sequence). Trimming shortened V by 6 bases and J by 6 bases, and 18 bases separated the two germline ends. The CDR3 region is CASSSQGVVINEQFF. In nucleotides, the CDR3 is TGTGCCAGCAGTTCACAGGGAGTGGTGATCAATGAGCAGTTCTTC.

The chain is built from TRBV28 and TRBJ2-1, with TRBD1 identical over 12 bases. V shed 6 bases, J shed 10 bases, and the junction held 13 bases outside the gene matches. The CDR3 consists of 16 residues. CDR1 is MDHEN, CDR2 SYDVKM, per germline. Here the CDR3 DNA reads TGTGCCAGCAGGGGACCGGGACAGGGGGCGGTTTGGGAGCAGTTCTTC. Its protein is CASRGPGQGAVWEQFF.

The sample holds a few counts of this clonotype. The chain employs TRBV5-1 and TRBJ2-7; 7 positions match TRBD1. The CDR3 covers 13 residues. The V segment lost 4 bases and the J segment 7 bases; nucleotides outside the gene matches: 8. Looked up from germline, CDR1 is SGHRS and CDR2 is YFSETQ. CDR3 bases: TGCGCCAGCAGCGCCGACAGGGTCGGAGAGCAGTACTTC. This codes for CASSADRVGEQYF.

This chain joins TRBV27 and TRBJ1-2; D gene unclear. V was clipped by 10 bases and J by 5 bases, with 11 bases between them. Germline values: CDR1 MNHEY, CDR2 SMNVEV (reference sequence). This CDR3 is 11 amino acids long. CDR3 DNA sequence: TGTGCCACCCGGACCGGTTATGGCTACACCTTC. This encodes CATRTGYGYTF.

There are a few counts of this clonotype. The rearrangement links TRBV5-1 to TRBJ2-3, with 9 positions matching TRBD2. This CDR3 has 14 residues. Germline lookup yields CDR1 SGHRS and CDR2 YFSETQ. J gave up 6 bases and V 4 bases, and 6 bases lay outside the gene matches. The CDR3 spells CASSPGLATDTQYF. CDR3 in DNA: TGCGCCAGCAGCCCGGGACTAGCAACCGATACGCAGTATTTT.

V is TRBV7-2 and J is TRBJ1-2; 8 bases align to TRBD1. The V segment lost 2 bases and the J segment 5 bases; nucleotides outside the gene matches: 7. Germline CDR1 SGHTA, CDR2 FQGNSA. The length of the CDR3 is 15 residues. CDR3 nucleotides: TGTGCCAGCAGCTTACGGACAGGGAAGATATATGGCTACACCTTC. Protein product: CASSLRTGKIYGYTF. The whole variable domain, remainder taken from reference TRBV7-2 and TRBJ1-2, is GAGVSQSPSNKVTEKGKDVELRCDPISGHTALYWYRQSLGQGLEFLIYFQGNSAPDKSGLPSDRFSAERTGGSVSTLTIQRTQQEDSAVYLCASSLRTGKIYGYTFGSGTRLTVV.

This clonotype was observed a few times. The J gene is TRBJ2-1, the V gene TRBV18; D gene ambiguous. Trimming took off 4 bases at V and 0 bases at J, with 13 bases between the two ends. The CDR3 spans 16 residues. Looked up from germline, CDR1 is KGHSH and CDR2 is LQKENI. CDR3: CASSLMWLSSYNEQFF. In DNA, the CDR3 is TGTGCCAGCTCACTAATGTGGTTGAGCTCCTACAATGAGCAGTTCTTC.

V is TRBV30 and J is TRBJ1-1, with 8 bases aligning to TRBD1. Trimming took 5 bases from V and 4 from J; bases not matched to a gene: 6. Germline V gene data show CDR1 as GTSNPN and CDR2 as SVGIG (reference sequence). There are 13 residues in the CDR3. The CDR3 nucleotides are TGTGCCTGGGGACAGGGCGTAGGCACTGAAGCTTTCTTT. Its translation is CAWGQGVGTEAFF.

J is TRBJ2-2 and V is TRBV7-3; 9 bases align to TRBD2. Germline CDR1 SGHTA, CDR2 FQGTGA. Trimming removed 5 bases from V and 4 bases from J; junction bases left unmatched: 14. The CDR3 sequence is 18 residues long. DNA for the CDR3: TGTGCCAGCAGCCCAGTCCACAGCGGGGGGCGGGGCACCGGGGAGCTGTTTTTT. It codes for CASSPVHSGGRGTGELFF. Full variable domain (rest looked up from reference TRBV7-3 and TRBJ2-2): GAGVSQTPSNKVTEKGKYVELRCDPISGHTALYWYRQSLGQGPEFLIYFQGTGAADDSGLPNDRFFAVRPEGSVSTLKIQRTERGDSAVYLCASSPVHSGGRGTGELFFGEGSRLTVL.

CDR3 in DNA: TGTGCCACCAGTGTCGGTTCTCAGAGGGCAGATACGCAGTATTTT. Its protein is CATSVGSQRADTQYF. V is TRBV24-1 and J is TRBJ2-3; a possible D gene is TRBD2 (5 bases). The germline gives CDR1 KGHDR, CDR2 SFDVKD. V shed 5 bases and J shed 4 bases, with 15 bases lying between them. The CDR3 totals 15 residues.

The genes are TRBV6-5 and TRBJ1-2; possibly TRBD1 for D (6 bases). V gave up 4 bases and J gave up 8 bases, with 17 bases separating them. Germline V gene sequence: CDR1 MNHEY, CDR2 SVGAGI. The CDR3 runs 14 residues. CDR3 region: CASSLQGALGGYTF. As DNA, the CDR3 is TGTGCCAGCAGTTTACAGGGTGCCCTTGGGGGCTACACCTTC.

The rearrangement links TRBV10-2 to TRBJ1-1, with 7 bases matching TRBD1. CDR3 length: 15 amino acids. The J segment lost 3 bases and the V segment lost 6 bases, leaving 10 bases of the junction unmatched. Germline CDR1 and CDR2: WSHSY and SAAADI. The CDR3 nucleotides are TGCGCCAGCAGAGGGGGCTCAGGGCTACACACTGAAGCTTTCTTT. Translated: CASRGGSGLHTEAFF.

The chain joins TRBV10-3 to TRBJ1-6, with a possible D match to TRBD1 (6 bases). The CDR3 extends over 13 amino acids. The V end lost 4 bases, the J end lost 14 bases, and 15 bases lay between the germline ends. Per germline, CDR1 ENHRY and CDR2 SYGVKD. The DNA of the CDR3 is TGTGCCATCAGTGCAGAACAGGGAACCGCCCTCCACTTT. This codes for CAISAEQGTALHF.

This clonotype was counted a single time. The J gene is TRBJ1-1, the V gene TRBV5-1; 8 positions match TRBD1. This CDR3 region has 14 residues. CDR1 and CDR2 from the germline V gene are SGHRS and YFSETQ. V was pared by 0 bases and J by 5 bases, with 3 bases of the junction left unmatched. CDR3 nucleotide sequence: TGCGCCAGCAGCTTGGGGACAGGGTTGACTGAAGCTTTCTTT. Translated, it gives CASSLGTGLTEAFF.

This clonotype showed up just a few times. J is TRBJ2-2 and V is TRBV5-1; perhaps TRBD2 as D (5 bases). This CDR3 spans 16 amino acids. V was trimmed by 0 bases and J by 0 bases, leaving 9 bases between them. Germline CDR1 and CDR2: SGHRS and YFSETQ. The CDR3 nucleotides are TGCGCCAGCAGCTTGGGGGCGGACTCGAACACCGGGGAGCTGTTTTTT. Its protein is CASSLGADSNTGELFF.

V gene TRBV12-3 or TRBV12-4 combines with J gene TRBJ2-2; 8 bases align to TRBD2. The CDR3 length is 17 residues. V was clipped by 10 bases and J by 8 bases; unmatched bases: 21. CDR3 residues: CATRGAGGLGLRGELFF. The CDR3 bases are TGTGCCACCCGTGGCGCGGGGGGCCTGGGTCTTAGGGGGGAGCTGTTTTTT.

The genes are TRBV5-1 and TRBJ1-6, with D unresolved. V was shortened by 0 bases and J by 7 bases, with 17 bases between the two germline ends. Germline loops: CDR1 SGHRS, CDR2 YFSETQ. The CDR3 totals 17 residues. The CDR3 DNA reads TGCGCCAGCAGCTTGGCCATCCCCCGGGCCTTAAATTCACCCCTCCACTTT. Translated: CASSLAIPRALNSPLHF.

The CDR3 is CASSHSDEQFF. The CDR3 region has the DNA TGTGCCAGCAGTCACTCCGATGAGCAGTTCTTC. The chain couples TRBV12-3 or TRBV12-4 to TRBJ2-1, with D uncertain. The CDR3 sequence is 11 residues long. Trimming took 5 bases from V and 8 from J, leaving 7 bases between them.